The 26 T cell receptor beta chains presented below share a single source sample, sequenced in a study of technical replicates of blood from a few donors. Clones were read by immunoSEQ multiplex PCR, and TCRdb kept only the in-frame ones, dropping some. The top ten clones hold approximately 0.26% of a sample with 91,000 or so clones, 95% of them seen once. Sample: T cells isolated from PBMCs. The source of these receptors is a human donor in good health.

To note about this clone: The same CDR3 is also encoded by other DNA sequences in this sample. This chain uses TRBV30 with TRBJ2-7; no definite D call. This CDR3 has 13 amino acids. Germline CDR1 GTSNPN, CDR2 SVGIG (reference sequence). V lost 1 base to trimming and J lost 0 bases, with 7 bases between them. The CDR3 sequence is CAWSAGVSYEQYF. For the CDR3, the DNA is TGTGCCTGGAGTGCAGGTGTCTCCTACGAGCAGTACTTC.

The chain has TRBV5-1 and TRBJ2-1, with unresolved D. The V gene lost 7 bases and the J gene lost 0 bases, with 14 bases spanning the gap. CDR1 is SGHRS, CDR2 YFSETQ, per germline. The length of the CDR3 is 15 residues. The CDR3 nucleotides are TGCGCCAGCGGGCCGATCGGTAGCTCCTACAATGAGCAGTTCTTC. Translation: CASGPIGSSYNEQFF.

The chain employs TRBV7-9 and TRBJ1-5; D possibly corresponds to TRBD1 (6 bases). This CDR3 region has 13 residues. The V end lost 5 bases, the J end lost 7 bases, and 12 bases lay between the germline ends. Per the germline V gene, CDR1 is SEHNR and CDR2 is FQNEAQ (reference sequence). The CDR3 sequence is CASSRNRAQPQHF. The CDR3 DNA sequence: TGTGCCAGCAGCCGAAACAGGGCGCAGCCCCAGCATTTT.

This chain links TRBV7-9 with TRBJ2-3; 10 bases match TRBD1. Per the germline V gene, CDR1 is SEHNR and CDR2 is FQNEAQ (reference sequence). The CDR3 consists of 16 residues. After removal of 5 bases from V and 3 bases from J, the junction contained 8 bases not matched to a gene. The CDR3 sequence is CASSGRGQGLTDTQYF. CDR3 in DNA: TGTGCCAGCAGCGGGCGGGGACAGGGGCTAACAGATACGCAGTATTTT.

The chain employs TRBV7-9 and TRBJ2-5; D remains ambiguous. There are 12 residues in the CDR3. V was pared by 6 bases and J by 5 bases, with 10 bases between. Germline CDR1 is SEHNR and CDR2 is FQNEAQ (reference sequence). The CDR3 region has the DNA TGTGCCAGCAGGCAATTGCGGGAGACCCAGTACTTC. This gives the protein CASRQLRETQYF.

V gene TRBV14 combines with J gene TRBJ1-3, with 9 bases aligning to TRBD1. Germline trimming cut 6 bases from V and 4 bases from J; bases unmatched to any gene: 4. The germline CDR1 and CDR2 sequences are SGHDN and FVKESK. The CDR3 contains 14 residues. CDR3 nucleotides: TGTGCCAGCAGGGGACAGGGCCAAGGAAACACCATATATTTT. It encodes CASRGQGQGNTIYF.

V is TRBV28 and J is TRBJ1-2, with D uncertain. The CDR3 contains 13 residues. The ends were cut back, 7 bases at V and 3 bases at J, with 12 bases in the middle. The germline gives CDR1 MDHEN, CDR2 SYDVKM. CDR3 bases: TGTGCCAGCACCCTAGGAAGTTACTATGGCTACACCTTC. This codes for CASTLGSYYGYTF.

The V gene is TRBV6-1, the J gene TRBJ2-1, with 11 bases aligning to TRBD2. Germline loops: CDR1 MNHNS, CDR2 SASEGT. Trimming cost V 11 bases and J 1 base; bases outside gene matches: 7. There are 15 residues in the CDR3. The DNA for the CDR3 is TGTGCCTCTACGGGGACTAGCGGATCCTACAATGAGCAGTTCTTC. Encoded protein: CASTGTSGSYNEQFF.

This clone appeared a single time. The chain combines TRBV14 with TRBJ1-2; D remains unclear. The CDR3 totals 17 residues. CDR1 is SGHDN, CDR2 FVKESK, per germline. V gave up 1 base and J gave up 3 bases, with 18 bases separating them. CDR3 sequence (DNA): TGTGCCAGCAGCCAAGGGCCCTTAGGTGGCGGCGACTATGGCTACACCTTC. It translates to CASSQGPLGGGDYGYTF.

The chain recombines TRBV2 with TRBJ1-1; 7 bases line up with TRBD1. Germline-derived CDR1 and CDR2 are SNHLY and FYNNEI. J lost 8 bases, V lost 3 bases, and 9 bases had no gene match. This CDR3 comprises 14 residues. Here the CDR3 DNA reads TGTGCCAGCAGTGAGATCCTACCGGGACAGGAAGCTTTCTTT. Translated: CASSEILPGQEAFF. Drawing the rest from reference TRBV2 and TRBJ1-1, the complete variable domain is EPEVTQTPSHQVTQMGQEVILRCVPISNHLYFYWYRQILGQKVEFLVSFYNNEISEKSEIFDDQFSVERPDGSNFTLKIRSTKLEDSAMYFCASSEILPGQEAFFGQGTRLTVV.

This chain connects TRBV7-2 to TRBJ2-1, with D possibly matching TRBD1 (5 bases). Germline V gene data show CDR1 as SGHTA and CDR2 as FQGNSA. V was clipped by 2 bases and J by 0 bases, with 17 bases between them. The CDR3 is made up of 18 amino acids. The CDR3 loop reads CASSLWAWGPNSYNEQFF. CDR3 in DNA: TGTGCCAGCAGCTTATGGGCATGGGGCCCCAACTCCTACAATGAGCAGTTCTTC.

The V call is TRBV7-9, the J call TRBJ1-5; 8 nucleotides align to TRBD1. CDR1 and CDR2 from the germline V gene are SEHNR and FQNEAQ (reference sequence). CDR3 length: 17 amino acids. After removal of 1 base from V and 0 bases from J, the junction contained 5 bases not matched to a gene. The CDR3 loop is CASSLGQGPYSNQPQHF. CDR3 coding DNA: TGTGCCAGCAGCTTAGGACAGGGGCCCTATAGCAATCAGCCCCAGCATTTT.

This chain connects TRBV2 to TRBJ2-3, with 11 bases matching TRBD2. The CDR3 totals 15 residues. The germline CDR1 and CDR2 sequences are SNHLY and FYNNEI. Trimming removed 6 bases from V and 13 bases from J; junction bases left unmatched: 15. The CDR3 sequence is CASRGQGPSGGREYF. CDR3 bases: TGTGCCAGCAGAGGACAGGGCCCTAGCGGGGGGAGAGAGTATTTT.

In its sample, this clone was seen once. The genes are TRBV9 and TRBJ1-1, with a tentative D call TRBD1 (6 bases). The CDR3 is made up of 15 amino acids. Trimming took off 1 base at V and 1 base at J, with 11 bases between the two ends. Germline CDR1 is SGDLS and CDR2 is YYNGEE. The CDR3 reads CASSVPGHGNTEAFF. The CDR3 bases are TGTGCCAGCAGCGTACCGGGACACGGGAACACTGAAGCTTTCTTT. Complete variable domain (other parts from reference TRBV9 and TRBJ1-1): DSGVTQTPKHLITATGQRVTLRCSPRSGDLSVYWYQQSLDQGLQFLIQYYNGEERAKGNILERFSAQQFPDLHSELNLSSLELGDSALYFCASSVPGHGNTEAFFGQGTRLTVV.

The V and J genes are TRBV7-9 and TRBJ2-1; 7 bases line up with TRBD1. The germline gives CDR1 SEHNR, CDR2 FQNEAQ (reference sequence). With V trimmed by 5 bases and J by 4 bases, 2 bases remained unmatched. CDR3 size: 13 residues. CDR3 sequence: CASSDRAYNEQFF. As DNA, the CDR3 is TGTGCCAGCAGCGACAGGGCTTACAATGAGCAGTTCTTC.

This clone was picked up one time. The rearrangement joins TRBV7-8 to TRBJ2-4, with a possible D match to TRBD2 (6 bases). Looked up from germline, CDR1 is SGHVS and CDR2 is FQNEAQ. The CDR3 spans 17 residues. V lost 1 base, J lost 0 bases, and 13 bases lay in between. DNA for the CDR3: TGTGCCAGCAGCTTAGTTAGGGCGGGACTAGCCAAAAACATTCAGTACTTC. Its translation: CASSLVRAGLAKNIQYF.

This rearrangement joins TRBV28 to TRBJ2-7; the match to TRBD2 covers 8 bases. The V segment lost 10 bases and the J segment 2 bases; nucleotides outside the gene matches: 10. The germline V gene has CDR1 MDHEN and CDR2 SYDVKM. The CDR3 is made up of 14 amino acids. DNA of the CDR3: TGTGCCACCAGAACGGGAGGGATCACCTACGAGCAGTACTTC. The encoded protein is CATRTGGITYEQYF.

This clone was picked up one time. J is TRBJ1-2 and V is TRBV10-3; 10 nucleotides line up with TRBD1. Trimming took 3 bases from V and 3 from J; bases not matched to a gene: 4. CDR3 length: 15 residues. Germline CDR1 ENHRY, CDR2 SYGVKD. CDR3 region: CAISEGDRGHYGYTF. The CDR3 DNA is TGTGCCATCAGTGAAGGTGACAGGGGGCACTATGGCTACACCTTC.

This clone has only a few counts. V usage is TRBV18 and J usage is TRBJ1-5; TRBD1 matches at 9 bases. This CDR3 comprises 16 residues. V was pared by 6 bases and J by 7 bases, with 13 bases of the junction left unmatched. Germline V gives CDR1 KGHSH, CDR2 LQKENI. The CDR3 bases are TGTGCCAGCTCCCCGCGGACAGGGGAGCAAGGCCAGCCCCAGCATTTT. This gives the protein CASSPRTGEQGQPQHF.

The CDR3 DNA sequence: TGTGCCAGCAGTTTATCGACAGGAGGATACGAGCAGTACTTC. This encodes CASSLSTGGYEQYF. The V gene is TRBV28, the J gene TRBJ2-7; tentatively, D is TRBD1 (6 bases). The ends were cut back, 1 base at V and 4 bases at J, with 11 bases in the middle. The CDR3 loop spans 14 amino acids. Germline CDR1 reads MDHEN; CDR2 reads SYDVKM.

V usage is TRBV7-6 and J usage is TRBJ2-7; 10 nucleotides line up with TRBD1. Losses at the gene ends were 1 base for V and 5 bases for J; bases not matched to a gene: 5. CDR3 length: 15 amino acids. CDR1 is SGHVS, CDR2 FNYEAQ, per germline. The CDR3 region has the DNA TGTGCCAGCAGCTTAGGACAGGGGGCTAGGGACGAGCAGTACTTC. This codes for CASSLGQGARDEQYF. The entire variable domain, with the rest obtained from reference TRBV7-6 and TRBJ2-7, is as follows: GAGVSQSPRYKVTKRGQDVALRCDPISGHVSLYWYRQALGQGPEFLTYFNYEAQQDKSGLPNDRFSAERPEGSISTLTIQRTEQRDSAMYRCASSLGQGARDEQYFGPGTRLTVT.

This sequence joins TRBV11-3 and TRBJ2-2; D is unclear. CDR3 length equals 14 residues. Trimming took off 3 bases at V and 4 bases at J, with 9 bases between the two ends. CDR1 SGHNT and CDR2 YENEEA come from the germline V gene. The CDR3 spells CASSFRSRTGELFF. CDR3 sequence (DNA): TGTGCCAGCAGCTTCCGGAGTCGCACCGGGGAGCTGTTTTTT.

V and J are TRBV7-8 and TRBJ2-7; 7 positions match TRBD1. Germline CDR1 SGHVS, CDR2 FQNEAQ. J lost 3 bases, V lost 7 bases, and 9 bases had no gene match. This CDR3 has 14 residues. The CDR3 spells CASTPGGQDYEQYF. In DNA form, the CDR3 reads TGTGCCAGCACCCCAGGGGGACAAGACTACGAGCAGTACTTC.

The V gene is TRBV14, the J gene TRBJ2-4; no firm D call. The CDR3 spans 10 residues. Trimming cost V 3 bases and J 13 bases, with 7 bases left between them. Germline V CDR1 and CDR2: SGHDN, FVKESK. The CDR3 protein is CASSHEPQYF. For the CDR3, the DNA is TGTGCCAGCAGCCACGAGCCCCAGTACTTC.

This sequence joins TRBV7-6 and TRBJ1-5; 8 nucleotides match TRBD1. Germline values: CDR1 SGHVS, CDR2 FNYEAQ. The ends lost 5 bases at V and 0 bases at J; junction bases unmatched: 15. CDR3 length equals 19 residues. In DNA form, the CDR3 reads TGTGCCAGCAGCCTTTACGGGACAGGAGCTTTCTCTAGCAATCAGCCCCAGCATTTT. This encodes CASSLYGTGAFSSNQPQHF.

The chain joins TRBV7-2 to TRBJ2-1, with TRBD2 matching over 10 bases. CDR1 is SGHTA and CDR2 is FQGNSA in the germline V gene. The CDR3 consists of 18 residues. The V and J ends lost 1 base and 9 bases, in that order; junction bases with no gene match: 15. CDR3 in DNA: TGTGCCAGCAGCTTAGAAAAGTGGCGCCTAGCGGGAGTGGGTGAGCAGTTCTTC. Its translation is CASSLEKWRLAGVGEQFF. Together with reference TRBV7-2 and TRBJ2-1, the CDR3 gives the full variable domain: GAGVSQSPSNKVTEKGKDVELRCDPISGHTALYWYRQSLGQGLEFLIYFQGNSAPDKSGLPSDRFSAERTGGSVSTLTIQRTQQEDSAVYLCASSLEKWRLAGVGEQFFGPGTRLTVL.